A selection of T cell receptor beta chains follows, all from one sample in a study of T cell repertoires in cytomegalovirus infection. Their cognate antigens are unknown. TCRdb re-called the reads through MiXCR, storing one row per CDR3 protein. In the table there are approximately 730,000 distinct CDR3 sequences, roughly 33% of which are singletons. The starting material was cultured PBMCs, obtained from culture after CMV antigen stimulation. The source is a human donor in good health (CMV status not recorded). Some clones in this sample may be carry-over from other donors' samples. CDR3s include the opening cysteine and the closing phenylalanine or tryptophan. D genes are given only for firm matches.

j_call	v_call	d_call	cdr3_length	cdr3_aa
TRBJ2-7	TRBV12-3/TRBV12-4	TRBD2	15	CASSLGLAETYEQYF
TRBJ2-7	TRBV6-2/TRBV6-3	TRBD2	14	CASSSGTSYGEQYF
TRBJ2-5	TRBV20-1	TRBD2	15	CSAYRSGDTQETQYF
TRBJ2-3	TRBV19	.	16	CASSIGRLTSTDTQYF
TRBJ2-3	TRBV12-5	.	14	CASGLAQGTDTQYF
TRBJ2-3	TRBV7-2	.	14	CASSLPGSTDTQYF
TRBJ2-1	TRBV5-3	.	17	CASSPEDGVPSYNEQFF
TRBJ1-5	TRBV5-1	TRBD1	14	CASSSGQSNQPQHF
TRBJ1-2	TRBV6-1	.	13	CASSFPGSGGYTF
TRBJ2-5	TRBV20-1	TRBD2	15	CSASESSGAQETQYF
TRBJ2-3	TRBV20-1	.	11	CSASLPDTQYF
TRBJ2-4	TRBV7-2	.	12	CASSLGGGIQYF
TRBJ2-4	TRBV12-3/TRBV12-4	.	16	CASSLSDNLAKNIQYF
TRBJ2-1	TRBV10-3	.	14	CAISVVSTHDEQFF
TRBJ2-3	TRBV11-2	.	12	CASSHTANTQYF
TRBJ2-3	TRBV7-2	TRBD2	15	CASSPQGGRTDTQYF
TRBJ2-5	TRBV6-1	TRBD2	14	CASTKTSGRETQYF
TRBJ2-5	TRBV12-3/TRBV12-4	TRBD2	14	CASRPSGSKETQYF
TRBJ1-5	TRBV20-1	TRBD1	16	CSARDPGQGAPSPQHF
TRBJ1-5	TRBV29-1	.	14	CSVEVGVGNQPQHF
TRBJ1-1	TRBV11-2	.	13	CASSQGREAEAFF
TRBJ1-5	TRBV12-3/TRBV12-4	.	15	CASSLPGRLARPQHF
TRBJ2-1	TRBV7-9	TRBD2	17	CASSPRATSGGPNEQFF
TRBJ2-5	TRBV7-6	TRBD2	15	CALGETSGKGETQYF
TRBJ1-6	TRBV7-8	.	14	CASSLELRYSPLHF
TRBJ2-2	TRBV7-9	.	16	CASSSLTSGDSGELFF
TRBJ1-5	TRBV28	.	14	CASSPSGLGQPQHF
TRBJ2-2	TRBV20-1	.	17	CSAGTTESGLNTGELFF
TRBJ1-2	TRBV6-5	TRBD1	12	CASSRTGVGYTF
TRBJ2-5	TRBV3-1	.	15	CASSQRKIGRETQYF
TRBJ2-3	TRBV7-2	TRBD1	15	CASSQPGQGTDTQYF
TRBJ2-3	TRBV6-7	TRBD1	16	CASKQGLGSSTDTQYF
TRBJ1-1	TRBV7-9	.	15	CASSLSRVVNTEAFF
TRBJ2-2	TRBV7-2	TRBD2	16	CASSTLGGGRTGELFF
TRBJ1-6	TRBV20-1	.	14	CSVPRTGPNSPLHF
TRBJ1-4	TRBV5-1	TRBD1	15	CASSLEGGAGEKLFF
TRBJ2-7	TRBV3-1	TRBD1	15	CASSPNRDRGYEQYF
TRBJ2-7	TRBV12-3/TRBV12-4	.	14	CASSFPAPQSEQYF
TRBJ1-5	TRBV19	.	16	CASSTGYRAGNQPQHF
TRBJ1-5	TRBV7-2	TRBD1	19	CASSLSGGQGAYYNQPQHF
TRBJ2-1	TRBV20-1	.	14	CSTTTGILYNEQFF
TRBJ2-7	TRBV5-1	.	15	CASSLGITGKYEQYF
TRBJ2-3	TRBV2	TRBD1	16	CASKMTGLYYTDTQYF
TRBJ2-2	TRBV6-5	.	14	CASSYSTGAGELFF
TRBJ2-3	TRBV11-3	.	12	CASSLLAGTQYF
TRBJ2-5	TRBV7-2	TRBD1	15	CASSLGDRARETQYF
TRBJ2-3	TRBV19	.	13	CASSIEGLDTQYF
TRBJ2-1	TRBV19	.	13	CASSTQRVWEQFF
TRBJ1-5	TRBV7-2	.	13	CASSIGRHQPQHF
TRBJ2-5	TRBV7-6	TRBD2	17	CASSSGLAGGPRETQYF
TRBJ2-3	TRBV20-1	TRBD2	17	CSARDLPSGPSTDTQYF
TRBJ2-7	TRBV20-1	.	14	CSARPRRGSYEQYF
TRBJ1-2	TRBV20-1	.	12	CSASRRNYGYTF
TRBJ2-5	TRBV4-3	.	16	CASSQDLRQDEETQYF
TRBJ2-7	TRBV6-5	TRBD1	17	CASSRGLGQGTAYEQYF
TRBJ2-2	TRBV2	.	15	CASSEALWGNGELFF
TRBJ2-3	TRBV6-8	.	12	CASSILRDTQYF
TRBJ1-6	TRBV28	.	15	CASSHASRDNSPLHF
TRBJ2-3	TRBV7-2	.	15	CASSPRTASTDTQYF